The clone carrying this T cell receptor (beta chain) was seen many times. One end of the junction is discordant with germline, which a read error may explain. The source of the sample is a study of early T cells in non-severe SARS-CoV-2 infection. Study as a whole: The input, bulk RNA from unsorted whole blood, was sequenced, and chains were unpaired.

The length of the CDR3 is 13 residues. Germline V gives CDR1 SNHLY, CDR2 FYNNEI. Individual cDNA molecules were tagged with unique molecular identifiers, the study reported. TCRdb passed the 5' RACE reads through MiXCR, listing each CDR3 protein once. The sample gives about 42,000 distinct CDR3 sequences, 7% to 7.5% of which show up once; roughly 4.3% is in the top ten. The source is an adult who was a healthcare worker with PCR-confirmed SARS-CoV-2 infection or an uninfected control (not recorded which). The chain has TRBV2 and TRBJ2-1; 11 positions agree with TRBD1. Material for sequencing was whole blood. CDR3 amino acids: CASSLKDRGPLRF. The CDR3 DNA sequence: TGTGCCAGCAGCCTTAAGGACAGGGGGCCCTTAAGATTC.